This T cell receptor (beta chain) was obtained from a study of blood T cell repertoires in COVID-19. Study at large: T cells, B-cell-depleted T cells, or PBMCs provided the cDNA or gDNA that served as material.

V was cut by 4 bases and J by 9 bases, with 13 bases left in between. This CDR3 comprises 14 residues. Looked up from germline, CDR1 is ENHRY and CDR2 is SYGVKD. Sequenced by immunoSEQ multiplex PCR; TCRdb stores in-frame clones only, minus some. The table lists hundreds of thousands of clones, around nine tenths of them singletons. The receptor comes from a woman younger than 35 who had recovered from COVID-19. Sequencing was done on a sample of peripheral blood. The chain employs TRBV10-3 and TRBJ1-6; D not certain. In nucleotides, the CDR3 is TGTGCCATCAGTGTGGGCACACGGGGTTCACCCCTCCACTTT. Translating gives CAISVGTRGSPLHF.